This T cell receptor (beta chain) was captured in a study of Graves' ophthalmopathy and Graves' hyperthyroidism (dated by TCRdb to 2016 to 2019). Regarding the study in general: Peripheral blood was collected before any treatment was given, at the time of initial diagnosis. To tell Graves' ophthalmopathy apart from Graves' hyperthyroidism, and to predict which patients would progress to ophthalmopathy, the study relied on TCR beta repertoire signatures. Once sampling was done, hyperthyroidism patients were given methimazole at a starting dose of 30 mg daily, while ophthalmopathy patients were given high-dose intravenous methylprednisolone. To explore V-J signatures distinguishing ophthalmopathy from hyperthyroidism, a discovery set of 100 or so patients (about 41 ophthalmopathy, 57 stable hyperthyroidism) was enrolled. In more than five hyperthyroidism patients, the T-cell repertoires found in thyroid tissue were compared with those found in blood. The independent validation cohort included roughly 19 hyperthyroidism patients plus 17 patients who later progressed from hyperthyroidism to ophthalmopathy. In total, some 130 blood samples were TCR-sequenced: 40 to 45 ophthalmopathy, approximately 80 hyperthyroidism and some 17 hyperthyroidism-to-ophthalmopathy patients. General findings and caveats noted by the study authors: In validation, the model predicted ophthalmopathy progression with nearly 71% sensitivity and approximately 75% specificity; eleven to twelve predicted patients were CT-confirmed with GO in a median of approximately six months. Sample size was not statistically predetermined, and group allocation was not concealed from the investigators. The 13-signature model separated ophthalmopathy from stable hyperthyroidism with roughly 90% sensitivity and about 81% specificity in cross-validation, and 80%/75% in the test set. Most expanded thyroid clonotypes with frequency above 0.001 were also detected in blood, suggesting blood repertoires may reflect the thyroid immune response.

Patients with ophthalmopathy had moderately to severely active disease, with a Clinical Activity Score of 3 or more, a NOSPECS grade of 4 or more, and a disease duration of less than 3 months. Patients with other autoimmune diseases, uncontrolled infections, pregnancy or lactation were excluded. Clinical symptoms, serum thyroxine, TRAb, thyroid ultrasound and orbital computed tomography were used for diagnosis. PBMCs were isolated from about 9.1 ml of fresh peripheral blood by Ficoll-Paque density gradient centrifugation. Total RNA was extracted using Trizol reagent, and RNA quality was checked on an Agilent 2100 Bioanalyzer. The CDR3, cysteine through phenylalanine, is 16 amino acids long. The retained sequence is limited to the CDR3, 48 bases, with the frame set at the first base. A distance of 23 bases separates the germline ends of V and J, which lose 6 bases and 6 bases respectively. Reading the germline V gene gives CDR1 MGHDK and CDR2 SYGVNS.

For repertoire sequencing, the TCR beta CDR3 regions were amplified from RNA transcripts. The first round of RT-PCR was done with HTBI primers and the Qiagen OneStep RT-PCR kit, and was followed by a second round of multiplex PCR, then size selection and purification. Sequencing of the libraries was carried out on an Illumina HiSeq2000 in paired-end mode with 100 bp reads. On the authors' methods: SOAPnuke was used to process the reads, throwing out any read that had adapters, had uncalled bases, had a mean Phred below 15, or lacked an exact constant-primer or identifier match. High-quality paired reads were merged with COPE v1.2.5. Each unique nucleotide sequence was defined as a clonotype, and clonotypes were aligned to IMGT TRB V, D and J references with MiTCR v1.1. Only V-J combinations with frequency above 0.0001 were analysed, covering approximately 99% of repertoires. A TCR clonal expansion and chaos score per V-J combination was defined as the ratio of F50 clonal expansion to chaos observed in the TCRdist matrix. Features were reduced by Welch's t-statistics and random forest to about a dozen V-J combinations, which fed a naive Bayes classifier. Thyroid-blood repertoire similarity was quantified with the Morisita-Horn index. TCRdb passed the public sequencing reads through fastp at Q25 and MiXCR, retaining productive beta sequences. Rows are unified per CDR3 protein, each entry keeping the most common DNA and genes. The V and J calls and clone size are TCRdb's, not the authors'. The sample includes about 740,000 distinct CDR3 sequences, with around 40% observed a single time. Of the sample, approximately 43% is held by the ten largest clones.

This clonotype has only one observation. The target of this receptor is not known. Base-call qualities are not available, and no considerably larger clone is one nucleotide away. One read alone is weak evidence. The specimen sequenced was peripheral blood. The sequence links TRBV25-1 to TRBJ1-2, with no confidently assigned D gene. The sequence was obtained from an adult man with Graves' ophthalmopathy. The nucleotide sequence reads as follows: TGTGCCAGCAGCCAAATCGGCCCTGTGGATCAAAATGGCTACACCTTC. It specifies CASSQIGPVDQNGYTF.